This T cell receptor (beta chain) was retrieved from a study of cytomegalovirus exposure and HLA in healthy donors. Study-wide results and limits: CMV serostatus was the sole immune exposure data available. Through in vitro validation, a few CMV-associated chains were shown to be specific for CMV antigens. One cluster of highly shared sequence variants probably arose as a sequencing artifact. Association of 15,000 to 20,000 TCR beta sequences with HLA alleles was found at 0.05 false discovery rate in a later analysis.

For this clone: Its antigen is unknown.

The PCR contained 60 Vbeta and 13 Jbeta primers. TCRdb's table, derived via immunoSEQ multiplex PCR, lists solely in-frame clones and lacks some. The data show 210,000 or so clones, with less than 85% seen just once and around 0.63% held by the top ten. The sequencing sample was made of PBMCs. The TCR originated in a young man in good health and CMV-seronegative.

CDR3 region: CASSISGTGGTEQFF. CDR3 in DNA: TGTGCCAGTAGCATTAGTGGGACAGGGGGTACTGAGCAGTTCTTC. The V gene is TRBV19, the J gene TRBJ2-1; 11 bases are a match to TRBD1. CDR3 length: 15 residues. Germline-derived CDR1 and CDR2 are LNHDA and SQIVND (reference sequence). The V gene end was trimmed by 6 bases and the J gene end by 9 bases; junction bases not matched to a gene: 10.